This TCR beta chain was captured by sequencing in a study of B cell selection in AIRE deficiency. The method was immunoSEQ multiplex PCR; TCRdb's version includes in-frame clones alone and lacks a portion of them. This table has roughly 17,000 clones, 93% appearing once. J was trimmed by 4 bases and V by 3 bases; bases with no gene match: 1. Germline V lookup: CDR1 SEHNR, CDR2 FQNEAQ (reference sequence). The length of the CDR3 is 15 residues. Sorted regulatory T cells were CD4-positive, CD25-high and CD127-low or negative. Control samples were from healthy, unrelated donors. The chain links TRBV7-9 to TRBJ2-2; 11 bases fit TRBD1. The specimen was CD4+CD25+ Tregs sorted from PBMCs. The origin of this receptor is a human donor in good health. CDR3 coding DNA: TGTGCCAGCAGCTTTGGGACAGGGGGCACCGGGGAGCTGTTTTTT. It is translated as CASSFGTGGTGELFF.